This record concerns one T cell receptor (beta chain) sequence. This clone's antigen is unknown. Base qualities were left out, and no much larger clone turns up one base away. The sample holds other DNA sequences that translate to the same CDR3. The data belong to a study of shared clonotypes between healthy human individuals (TCRdb year 2020). For context, the study as a whole: Three men and two women, aged 18 to 49 years, made up the cohort. For each donor, CD4 naive and CD4 memory were each run on three plates, CD8 naive on two plates, and CD8 memory on one plate. To estimate repertoire size and how much clonotype sharing occurs between individuals, the study deeply sequenced the blood TCR repertoires of 4 to 6 healthy adults. Different laboratories and diverse techniques were used to prepare libraries and sequence TCR repertoires, to increase sequencing depth and limit assay-specific biases. Between about 0.94 and 8.9 billion PBMCs per donor were obtained by leukapheresis.

Summary of the overall study and its limitations: Naive subsets generally had larger estimated clonotype richness than memory subsets did. Compared with non-shared clonotypes, the clonotypes found in all four sorted-subset donors had higher generation probabilities. Only blood was sampled, and tissue TCR repertoires likely differ from those in blood. Rarefaction of sorted-subset datasets indicated incomplete sequencing despite the large sequencing depth. Sharing across several donors was observed for about 5% of naive CD4, over 3% of naive CD8, about 2.3% of memory CD4, and roughly 0.4% of memory CD8 clonotypes. Because the study included a small number of donors, the genetic and exposure-history diversity represented was limited. Pairwise subsampling indicated that sequencing depth was expected to affect the degree of clonotype sharing among donors.

Using the deep immunoSEQ assay, multiplex PCR amplified TCR CDR3 regions from genomic DNA. Extracted genomic DNA from each cell subset was distributed evenly across all wells of several immunoSEQ 96-well plates, and each plate was treated as a replicate. Each replicate PCR for sorted subsets received about 200 ng genomic DNA, equal to about 29,000 T cell genomes. The purified libraries were quantified using a Qubit 3.0 fluorometer, sized with a Bioanalyzer 2100, and then quantified again using the KAPA Library Quantification kit. A separate single-read 150-cycle Illumina NextSeq 550 flow cell was used to sequence each immunoSEQ 96-well plate. Processing in the source paper ran as follows. Because the immunoSEQ output held only junctional sequences and lacked quality scores, the filtering could not match the filtering applied to full-length reads. To assign V/J genes and CDR3, sequences were annotated against IMGT germline references using PyIR, a Python wrapper for IgBLAST v1.9. Any read was removed if the V/J assignment was weak (E-value above 1e-6), the CDR3 was missing, or the read contained stop codons, out-of-frame junctions, or ambiguous translated residues. A V3J clonotype was defined by an identical inferred V gene, J gene, and CDR3 amino acid sequence. Percentage overlap between repertoires was calculated by dividing the number of shared unique clonotypes by the size of the smaller repertoire. Richness of each repertoire was evaluated using RTK rarefaction, the Chao1 estimator, and Recon v2.1 estimates of unobserved clonotypes. OLGA was used to compute generation probabilities for all TCRbeta clonotypes that the gDNA method yielded from a handful of donors. This is the immuneACCESS table as TCRdb keeps it, with only in-frame sequences that have V and J called. A part of the clones is gone; compared with another copy, unresolved V genes explain less than half, and the rest is unexplained. V and J calls and clone size come straight from that table; D and trimming were deduced from the DNA. The sample table records hundreds of thousands of clones; approximately 97% of these occur just once. Clones ranked in the top ten supply roughly 0.05% of the sample.

CDR1 and CDR2, looked up from the germline V gene (reference sequence), are LNHDA and SQIVND. V drops 5 bases and J drops 1 base, leaving 8 bases in between. The CDR3 holds 13 amino acids from the cysteine to the phenylalanine. Kept here is only the CDR3 DNA, which spans 39 bases and is read in frame from base 1. The donors were healthy, HIV-negative adults who had no recently reported acute infections or vaccinations. Every donor was a Caucasian adult residing in Nashville, Tennessee, USA. CD4+ T cells were enriched by magnetic negative selection, after which naive cells were positively selected on CD45RA and the negative fraction was taken as the memory subset. After blood collection by leukapheresis, PBMCs were isolated using Ficoll-Histopaque density gradient centrifugation and then cryopreserved in the vapor phase of liquid nitrogen. Analytical flow cytometry was used to check the purity and quantity of every magnetically sorted T cell population. Each sorted fraction had its genomic DNA isolated and then quantified by UV absorbance on a Nanodrop 2000c.

The source material was naive CD4+ T cells sorted from blood. Per the publication, the cell subset or site label means: CD45RA+ positively selected. The rearrangement joined TRBV19 to TRBJ1-2, with no reliable assignment of the D segment. The source of this sequence is a woman aged 25-40 years in good health. The CDR3 reads CASSSGSNYGYTF. Here is the DNA: TGTGCCAGTAGTTCCGGCAGTAACTATGGCTACACCTTC.